This entry concerns a single T cell receptor (beta chain). Its target is unknown. Clones were sequenced by immunoSEQ multiplex PCR, and TCRdb holds only the in-frame ones, with some missing. The table has roughly 30,000 clones, more than 70% seen once. These data come from a study of T cell responses to AZD1222 COVID-19 vaccine. Study-wide points: In the spike-specific TCR repertoire, nearly half reportedly target unmutated variant regions. Repertoire samples came only from after the peak T cell response. Two AZD1222 doses significantly raised spike-specific TCR breadth and depth over controls.

CDR3 size: 15 residues. Trimming removed 9 bases from V and 5 bases from J; junction bases left unmatched: 14. CDR1 is MNHEY, CDR2 SVGAGI, per germline. The chain employs TRBV6-5 and TRBJ2-7; 9 bases are shared with TRBD1. The sequencing used peripheral blood, collected on day 0 of AZD1222 vaccination. This TCR came from an adult in good health. CDR3 nucleotides: TGTGCCAGTAGCCCCCGGGACAGGGATTTCCACGAGCAGTACTTC. This encodes CASSPRDRDFHEQYF.